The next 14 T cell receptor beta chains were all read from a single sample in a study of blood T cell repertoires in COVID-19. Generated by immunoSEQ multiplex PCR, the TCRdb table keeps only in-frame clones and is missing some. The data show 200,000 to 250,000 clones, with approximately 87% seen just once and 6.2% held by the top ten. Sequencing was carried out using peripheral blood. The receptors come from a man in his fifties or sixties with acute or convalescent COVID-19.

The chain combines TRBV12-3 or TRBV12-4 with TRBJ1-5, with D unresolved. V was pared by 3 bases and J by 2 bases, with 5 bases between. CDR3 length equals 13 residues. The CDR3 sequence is CASSFNGNQPQHF. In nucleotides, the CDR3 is TGTGCCAGCAGTTTTAATGGCAATCAGCCCCAGCATTTT.

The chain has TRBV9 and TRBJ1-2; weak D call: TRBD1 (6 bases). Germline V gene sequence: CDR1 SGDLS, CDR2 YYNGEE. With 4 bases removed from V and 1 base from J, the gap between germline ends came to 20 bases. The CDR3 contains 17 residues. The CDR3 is CASSPTLAGGGNYGYTF. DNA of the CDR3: TGTGCCAGCAGCCCGACCCTGGCGGGGGGCGGTAACTATGGCTACACCTTC.

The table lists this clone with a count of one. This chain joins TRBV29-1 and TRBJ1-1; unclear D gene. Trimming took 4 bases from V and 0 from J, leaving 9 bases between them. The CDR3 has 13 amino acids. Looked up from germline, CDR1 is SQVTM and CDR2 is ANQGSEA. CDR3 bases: TGCAGCGTTGTGGGCTACATGAACACTGAAGCTTTCTTT. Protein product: CSVVGYMNTEAFF.

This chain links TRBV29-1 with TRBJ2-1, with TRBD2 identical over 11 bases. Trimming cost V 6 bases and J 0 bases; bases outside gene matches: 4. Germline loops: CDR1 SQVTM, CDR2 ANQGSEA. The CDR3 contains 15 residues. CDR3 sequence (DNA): TGCAGCGTAGATACTAGCGGGAGCTCCTACAATGAGCAGTTCTTC. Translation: CSVDTSGSSYNEQFF.

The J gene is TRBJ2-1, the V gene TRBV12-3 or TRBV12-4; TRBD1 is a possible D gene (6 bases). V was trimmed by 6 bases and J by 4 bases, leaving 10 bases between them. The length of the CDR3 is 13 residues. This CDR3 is CASRGTRYNEQFF. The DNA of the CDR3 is TGTGCCAGCAGGGGGACACGATACAATGAGCAGTTCTTC.

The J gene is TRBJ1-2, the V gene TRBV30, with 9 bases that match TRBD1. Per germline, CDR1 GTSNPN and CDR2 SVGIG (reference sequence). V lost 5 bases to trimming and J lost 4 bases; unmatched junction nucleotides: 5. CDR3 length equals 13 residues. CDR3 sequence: CAWHRGHGYGYTF. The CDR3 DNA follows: TGTGCCTGGCACAGGGGGCACGGCTATGGCTACACCTTC. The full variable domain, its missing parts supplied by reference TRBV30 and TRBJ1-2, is SQTIHQWPATLVQPVGSPLSLECTVEGTSNPNLYWYRQAAGRGLQLLFYSVGIGQISSEVPQNLSASRPQDRQFILSSKKLLLSDSGFYLCAWHRGHGYGYTFGSGTRLTVV.

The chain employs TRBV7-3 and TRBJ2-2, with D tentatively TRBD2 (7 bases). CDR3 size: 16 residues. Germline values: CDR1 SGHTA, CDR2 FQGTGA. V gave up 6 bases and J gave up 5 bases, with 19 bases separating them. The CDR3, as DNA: TGTGCCAGCAGTCAGTATGGACTAGGGGGAACCGGGGAGCTGTTTTTT. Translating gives CASSQYGLGGTGELFF.

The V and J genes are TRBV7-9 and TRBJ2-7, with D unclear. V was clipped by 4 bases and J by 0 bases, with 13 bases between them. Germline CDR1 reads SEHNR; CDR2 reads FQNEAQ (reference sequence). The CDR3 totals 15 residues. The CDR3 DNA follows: TGTGCCAGCAGCTCCCTGGGCGACCGCTCCTACGAGCAGTACTTC. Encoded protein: CASSSLGDRSYEQYF.

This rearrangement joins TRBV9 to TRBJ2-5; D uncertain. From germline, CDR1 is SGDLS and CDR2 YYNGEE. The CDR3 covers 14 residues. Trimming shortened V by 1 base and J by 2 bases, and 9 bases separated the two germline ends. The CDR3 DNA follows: TGTGCCAGCAGCGTAAACAGCTATCAAGAGACCCAGTACTTC. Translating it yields CASSVNSYQETQYF.

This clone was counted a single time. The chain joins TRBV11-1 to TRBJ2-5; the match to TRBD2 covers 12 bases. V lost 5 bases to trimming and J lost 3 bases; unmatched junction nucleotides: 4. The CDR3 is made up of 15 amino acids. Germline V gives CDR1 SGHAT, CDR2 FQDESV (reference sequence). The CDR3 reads CASSLRTSGKETQYF. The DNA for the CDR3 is TGTGCCAGCAGCCTCCGGACTAGCGGGAAAGAGACCCAGTACTTC.

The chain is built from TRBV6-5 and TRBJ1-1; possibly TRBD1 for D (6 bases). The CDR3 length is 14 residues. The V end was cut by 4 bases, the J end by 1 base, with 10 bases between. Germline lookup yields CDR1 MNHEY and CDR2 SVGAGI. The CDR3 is CASSLGGGNTEAFF. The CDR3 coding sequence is TGTGCCAGCAGTTTAGGGGGGGGGAACACTGAAGCTTTCTTT.

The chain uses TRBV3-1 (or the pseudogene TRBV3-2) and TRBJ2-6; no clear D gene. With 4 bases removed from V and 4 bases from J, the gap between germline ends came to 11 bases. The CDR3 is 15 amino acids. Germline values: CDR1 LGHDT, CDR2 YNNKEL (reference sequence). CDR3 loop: CASSPSSLGANVLTF. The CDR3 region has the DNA TGTGCCAGCAGCCCCTCCTCCTTGGGGGCCAACGTCCTGACTTTC.

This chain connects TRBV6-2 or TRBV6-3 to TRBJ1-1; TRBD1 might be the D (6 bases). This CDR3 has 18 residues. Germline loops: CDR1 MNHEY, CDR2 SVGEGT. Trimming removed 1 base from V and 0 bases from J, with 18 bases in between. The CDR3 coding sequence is TGTGCCAGCAGTTACTTTCCAAGGGCAGGGGCCATGAACACTGAAGCTTTCTTT. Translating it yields CASSYFPRAGAMNTEAFF.

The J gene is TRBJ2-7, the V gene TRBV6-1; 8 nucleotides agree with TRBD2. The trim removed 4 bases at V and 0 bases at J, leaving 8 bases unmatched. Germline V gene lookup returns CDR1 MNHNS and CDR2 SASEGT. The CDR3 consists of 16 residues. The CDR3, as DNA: TGTGCCAGCAGTGCCGACTTAGCGGGATACTCCTACGAGCAGTACTTC. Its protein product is CASSADLAGYSYEQYF.